This TCR beta chain was retrieved from a study of T cell repertoires in cytomegalovirus infection. Many counts were recorded for this clonotype. The germline V and J ends were trimmed by 1 base and 1 base, with 7 bases remaining between them. The CDR3 sequence is 14 residues long. The germline V gene encodes CDR1 ENHRY and CDR2 SYGVKD. TCRdb called the reads again in MiXCR, with one record for every CDR3 protein. The sample records roughly 200,000 distinct CDR3 sequences, roughly 9% being singletons. The clonotype originates from a human donor in good health (CMV status not recorded). Some clones in this sample may be carry-over from other donors' samples. The chain uses TRBV10-3 and TRBJ1-1; D uncertain. Specimen: PBMCs. This CDR3 is CAISEYKGNTEAFF. The CDR3 bases are TGTGCCATCAGTGAGTACAAAGGGAACACTGAAGCTTTCTTT.